The entry that follows covers one T cell receptor (beta chain) sequence. The antigen is undetermined. Treatment noted: oral pan-JAK inhibitor, 5-10 mg twice daily. The data belong to a study of CD8+ T cells in alopecia areata. Study-level results: Alphabeta T cells residing in normal skin are also sequenced in scalp samples. A large proportion of expanded lesional clones were detected persisting in scalp and blood during tofacitinib.

The V gene end was trimmed by 1 base and the J gene end by 5 bases; junction bases not matched to a gene: 2. The CDR3 contains 14 residues. CDR1 is GTSNPN, CDR2 SVGIG, per germline (reference sequence). Sequencing relied on a cDNA template that was reverse transcribed from extracted RNA. The protocol was immunoSEQ multiplex PCR, while the TCRdb copy is restricted to in-frame clones and leaves out a portion. Among some 210,000 clones, more than 55% were seen once, and the ten largest hold roughly 1.2%. This specimen consisted of CD4+ T cells sorted from blood, obtained at approximately week 42, from a patient treated with tofacitinib. The TCR comes from a human donor with alopecia areata. The genes are TRBV30 and TRBJ2-6, with 7 bases aligning to TRBD1. The CDR3 spells CAWSATGRANVLTF. The CDR3 DNA reads TGTGCCTGGAGTGCGACAGGGCGGGCCAACGTCCTGACTTTC. The variable domain in full, with the rest retrieved from reference TRBV30 and TRBJ2-6, is SQTIHQWPATLVQPVGSPLSLECTVEGTSNPNLYWYRQAAGRGLQLLFYSVGIGQISSEVPQNLSASRPQDRQFILSSKKLLLSDSGFYLCAWSATGRANVLTFGAGSRLTVL.